The 29 T cell receptor beta chains in this list originate from one sample, sequenced in a study of a mutant IDH1 vaccine in newly diagnosed glioma (dated by TCRdb to the early 2020s). These receptors lack a known antigen. In light of the paper, this sample's time point label describes: week 5, during vaccination. Each vaccine dose was 300 ug of a 20-mer mutant IDH1 peptide in Montanide, given subcutaneously with topical imiquimod. Receptor libraries were prepared by the immunoSEQ multiplex PCR assay. The table was pulled from immuneACCESS by TCRdb, which kept in-frame rearrangements only. Such tables lose some clones; where checked, under half of the loss comes from unresolved V genes, and the rest has no known cause. Across this sample there are about 38,000 clones, with roughly 80% seen only once. The ten largest clones take up over 10% of the sample. Sequenced here: PBMCs, sampled from a glioma patient whose treatment included an IDH1 peptide vaccine. These receptors were taken from a man aged 45-60 years with glioma.

This clone was picked up a small number of times. The chain employs TRBV18 and TRBJ1-1; D possibly corresponds to TRBD1 (6 bases). This CDR3 has 14 residues. V shed 3 bases and J shed 10 bases, with 18 bases lying between them. CDR1 and CDR2 from the germline V gene are KGHSH and LQKENI. CDR3 sequence: CASSPDAQGIAAFF. CDR3 bases: TGTGCCAGCTCACCGGACGCACAGGGAATAGCAGCTTTCTTT.

In this sample, this clone turned up a few times. The chain links TRBV9 to TRBJ2-7, with 7 positions matching TRBD1. The CDR3 extends over 15 amino acids. The V gene end was trimmed by 4 bases and the J gene end by 6 bases; junction bases not matched to a gene: 13. Germline values: CDR1 SGDLS, CDR2 YYNGEE. The DNA for the CDR3 is TGTGCCAGCAGCACACGACAGGGTGGGTTGAGCGAGCAGTACTTC. As protein: CASSTRQGGLSEQYF.

This rearrangement joins TRBV15 to TRBJ2-1; D gene ambiguous. V lost 3 bases and J lost 6, with 6 bases in between. Germline V gene lookup returns CDR1 LNHNV and CDR2 YYDKDF (reference sequence). The CDR3 consists of 12 residues. The CDR3 nucleotides are TGTGCCACCAGCAGCCGGTTCAATGAGCAGTTCTTC. Its translation: CATSSRFNEQFF.

The chain recombines TRBV11-1 with TRBJ2-1; 9 bases match TRBD1. J gave up 4 bases and V 5 bases, and 3 bases lay outside the gene matches. CDR3 length: 14 amino acids. Looked up from germline, CDR1 is SGHAT and CDR2 is FQDESV (reference sequence). The DNA for the CDR3 is TGTGCCAGCAGCCAGGGGACAGGGTACAATGAGCAGTTCTTC. It encodes CASSQGTGYNEQFF.

The chain has TRBV27 and TRBJ2-1; D is unclear. The germline gives CDR1 MNHEY, CDR2 SMNVEV (reference sequence). The CDR3 covers 17 residues. The V end lost 3 bases, the J end lost 4 bases, and 19 bases lay between the germline ends. As DNA, the CDR3 is TGTGCCAGCAGTTTTTCCGGTTCGGTGGAATGGTACAATGAGCAGTTCTTC. Protein sequence: CASSFSGSVEWYNEQFF.

The rearrangement joins TRBV18 to TRBJ2-2; D perhaps matches TRBD1 (6 bases). The CDR3 runs 15 residues. CDR1 KGHSH and CDR2 LQKENI come from the germline V gene. The germline V and J ends were trimmed by 2 bases and 7 bases, with 14 bases remaining between them. CDR3 sequence: CASSPVGQHDGELFF. CDR3 nucleotide sequence: TGTGCCAGCTCACCAGTGGGACAACATGACGGGGAGCTGTTTTTT.

J is TRBJ2-7 and V is TRBV7-8; 14 nucleotides match TRBD2. V trimming: 0 bases; J trimming: 1 base; junction bases outside the gene matches: 2. CDR1 is SGHVS, CDR2 FQNEAQ, per germline. The CDR3 spans 17 residues. CDR3 DNA sequence: TGTGCCAGCAGCTTAGCGGGACTAGCGGGGGTTTCCTACGAGCAGTACTTC. Residues: CASSLAGLAGVSYEQYF.

The genes are TRBV6-1 and TRBJ2-7; maybe TRBD2 (6 bases). Trimming took off 2 bases at V and 4 bases at J, with 15 bases between the two ends. The CDR3 spans 15 residues. The germline V gene has CDR1 MNHNS and CDR2 SASEGT. The CDR3 loop is CASSETRYGGYEQYF. CDR3 nucleotides: TGTGCCAGCAGTGAAACCAGGTATGGGGGGTACGAGCAGTACTTC.

The chain links TRBV6-5 to TRBJ1-2; D unresolved. This CDR3 has 13 residues. Germline CDR1 and CDR2: MNHEY and SVGAGI. The V end was cut by 6 bases, the J end by 7 bases, with 15 bases between. The CDR3 DNA is TGTGCCAGCAGGAGAGAGGTCGTGAGTGGCTACACCTTC. As protein: CASRREVVSGYTF.

The genes are TRBV4-1 and TRBJ1-1, with 8 bases lining up with TRBD1. V dropped 4 bases and J dropped 5; count of bases not matched to a gene: 9. The CDR3 extends over 15 amino acids. Germline V gives CDR1 MGHRA, CDR2 YSYEKL. Written as DNA, the CDR3 is TGCGCCAGCAGCCGAGAGGACAGGGCGGGTACTGAAGCTTTCTTT. Translation: CASSREDRAGTEAFF.

The V and J genes are TRBV5-6 and TRBJ2-7; tentatively, D is TRBD1 (5 bases). The germline V gene has CDR1 SGHDT and CDR2 YYEEEE. Trimming removed 4 bases from V and 6 bases from J, with 17 bases in between. The CDR3 contains 14 residues. CDR3 in DNA: TGTGCCAGCAGCCCCGCCGGGCCCCAGGGCGAGCAGTACTTC. Protein sequence: CASSPAGPQGEQYF.

The chain's CDR3 is CASSSPQGVKFF. CDR3 bases: TGTGCCAGCAGCTCCCCCCAGGGGGTGAAGTTCTTC. The chain carries TRBV7-3 and TRBJ2-1; 7 bases match TRBD1. V shed 4 bases, J shed 14 bases, and the junction held 8 bases outside the gene matches. The CDR3 has 12 residues. Looked up from germline, CDR1 is SGHTA and CDR2 is FQGTGA. Drawing the rest from reference TRBV7-3 and TRBJ2-1, the complete variable domain is GAGVSQTPSNKVTEKGKYVELRCDPISGHTALYWYRQSLGQGPEFLIYFQGTGAADDSGLPNDRFFAVRPEGSVSTLKIQRTERGDSAVYLCASSSPQGVKFFGPGTRLTVL.

This clone has only a few counts. The chain carries TRBV20-1 and TRBJ1-1; no firm D call. Looked up from germline, CDR1 is DFQATT and CDR2 is SNEGSKA (reference sequence). The CDR3 length is 8 residues. The chain's CDR3 is CRLPEAFF. In nucleotides, the CDR3 is TGCAGACTCCCTGAAGCTTTCTTT.

The chain uses TRBV15 and TRBJ1-2; D ambiguous. This CDR3 is 15 amino acids long. Trimming cost V 0 bases and J 8 bases, with 16 bases left between them. Per germline, CDR1 LNHNV and CDR2 YYDKDF (reference sequence). The chain's CDR3 is CATSRDPSAGYGYTF. As DNA, the CDR3 is TGTGCCACCAGCAGAGATCCCTCCGCAGGATACGGCTACACCTTC.

V usage is TRBV6-1 and J usage is TRBJ1-3; D is unresolved. V lost 8 bases to trimming and J lost 3 bases, with 5 bases between them. Germline CDR1 is MNHNS and CDR2 is SASEGT. The CDR3 is 11 amino acids. CDR3 sequence: CASQDGNTIYF. The CDR3 coding sequence is TGTGCCAGCCAAGATGGAAACACCATATATTTT.

The chain joins TRBV5-5 to TRBJ2-7, with a possible D match to TRBD2 (6 bases). The CDR3 has 14 residues. V was clipped by 7 bases and J by 3 bases, with 17 bases between them. Germline V gene sequence: CDR1 SGHKS, CDR2 YYEKEE (reference sequence). Written as DNA, the CDR3 is TGTGCCAGCTCGATTTCCGGGACTCGCTACGAGCAGTACTTC. This gives the protein CASSISGTRYEQYF.

The gene calls are TRBV29-1 and TRBJ1-2; TRBD1 aligns across 11 bases. The CDR3 runs to 14 residues. CDR1 SQVTM and CDR2 ANQGSEA come from the germline V gene. The V gene end was trimmed by 4 bases and the J gene end by 8 bases; junction bases not matched to a gene: 9. The CDR3, as DNA: TGCAGCGTTGCCGGTGGGACAGGGGGACGCGGCTACACCTTC. Translated, it gives CSVAGGTGGRGYTF.

The gene calls are TRBV4-1 and TRBJ2-1; D not resolved. V lost 1 base, J lost 8 bases, and 15 bases lay in between. Germline values: CDR1 MGHRA, CDR2 YSYEKL. The CDR3 covers 15 residues. CDR3 coding DNA: TGCGCCAGCAGCCAAGGAGACTTTAGGTCTCATGAGCAGTTCTTC. Translation: CASSQGDFRSHEQFF.

This clone has just one count. V gene TRBV5-4 combines with J gene TRBJ2-7; no clear D gene. CDR1 is SGHNT, CDR2 YYREEE, per germline (reference sequence). V gave up 4 bases and J gave up 2 bases, with 13 bases separating them. There are 14 residues in the CDR3. The CDR3 spells CASSSDTVPYEQYF. In DNA form, the CDR3 reads TGTGCCAGCAGCAGTGACACGGTTCCCTACGAGCAGTACTTC.

The V and J genes are TRBV7-9 and TRBJ2-7, with 7 bases identical to TRBD2. Germline V gene data show CDR1 as SEHNR and CDR2 as FQNEAQ (reference sequence). The CDR3 has 15 amino acids. V dropped 7 bases and J dropped 4; count of bases not matched to a gene: 13. CDR3 in amino acids: CASTVSGLKTYEQYF. The CDR3, as DNA: TGTGCCAGCACCGTTTCGGGACTAAAAACTTACGAGCAGTACTTC.

The chain combines TRBV19 with TRBJ2-7; 8 bases line up with TRBD1. V lost 5 bases, J lost 7 bases, and 4 bases stayed unmatched. Germline V gives CDR1 LNHDA, CDR2 SQIVND (reference sequence). This CDR3 has 12 amino acids. CDR3 bases: TGTGCCAGTAGTTGGACAGGGAGAGAGCAGTACTTC. Its translation: CASSWTGREQYF.

The CDR3 region is CASSLDKWVSPLHF. The CDR3 DNA reads as TGTGCCAGCAGCTTGGACAAATGGGTCTCACCCCTCCACTTT. This rearrangement joins TRBV11-2 to TRBJ1-6; possibly TRBD1 for D (5 bases). The CDR3 extends over 14 amino acids. Germline CDR1 SGHAT, CDR2 FQNNGV. The V gene lost 3 bases and the J gene lost 10 bases, with 13 bases spanning the gap.

This CDR3 is CASSQQHMNTEAFF. In DNA, the CDR3 is TGTGCCAGCAGCCAACAGCACATGAACACTGAAGCTTTCTTT. The chain uses TRBV7-2 and TRBJ1-1; D remains unclear. CDR1 and CDR2 (germline): SGHTA, FQGNSA. V lost 5 bases, J lost 0 bases, and 10 bases lay in between. The length of the CDR3 is 14 residues.

The CDR3: CASRDVAGGFTDTQYF. CDR3 nucleotide sequence: TGTGCCAGCCGAGATGTAGCGGGGGGGTTCACAGATACGCAGTATTTT. The chain combines TRBV2 with TRBJ2-3, with 11 bases that match TRBD2. This CDR3 comprises 16 residues. Trimming removed 8 bases from V and 2 bases from J; junction bases left unmatched: 9. Per the germline V gene, CDR1 is SNHLY and CDR2 is FYNNEI.

This chain connects TRBV29-1 to TRBJ2-5; TRBD2 matches 7 bases. Germline V gene data show CDR1 as SQVTM and CDR2 as ANQGSEA. The CDR3 is 12 residues long. Trimming removed 7 bases from V and 4 bases from J; junction bases left unmatched: 6. The DNA for the CDR3 is TGCAGCGCGGTAGCGGGCGGAGAGACCCAGTACTTC. Translation: CSAVAGGETQYF.

The genes are TRBV6-1 and TRBJ1-3; D call uncertain. Trimming removed 6 bases at V and 4 bases at J, with 10 bases between. CDR3 length equals 13 residues. CDR1 and CDR2 from the germline V gene are MNHNS and SASEGT. The CDR3 region is CASRVMEGNTIYF. The CDR3 DNA sequence: TGTGCCAGCAGGGTAATGGAGGGAAACACCATATATTTT.

The DNA of the CDR3 is TGTGCCAGCAGCCCATCACTATGGGACGTAAGCTCCTACAATGAGCAGTTCTTC. This sequence encodes CASSPSLWDVSSYNEQFF. V and J are TRBV28 and TRBJ2-1, with D possibly called TRBD1 or TRBD2 (5 bases each). V was clipped by 6 bases and J by 0 bases, with 21 bases between them. CDR1 is MDHEN and CDR2 is SYDVKM in the germline V gene. The CDR3 sequence is 18 residues long.

The chain employs TRBV7-2 and TRBJ2-7; no definite D call. Germline lookup yields CDR1 SGHTA and CDR2 FQGNSA. The CDR3 runs 15 residues. The germline V and J ends were trimmed by 2 bases and 1 base, with 12 bases remaining between them. The CDR3 nucleotides are TGTGCCAGCAGCTTAAGTGCCCAGCAATCCTACGAGCAGTACTTC. Its translation: CASSLSAQQSYEQYF.

The rearrangement links TRBV2 to TRBJ1-3; no definite D call. The CDR3 totals 15 residues. Trimming cost V 9 bases and J 4 bases, with 19 bases left between them. Per germline, CDR1 SNHLY and CDR2 FYNNEI. The CDR3 nucleotides are TGTGCCAGACAATTGCCGGACTGGGAAGGAAACACCATATATTTT. It is translated as CARQLPDWEGNTIYF.